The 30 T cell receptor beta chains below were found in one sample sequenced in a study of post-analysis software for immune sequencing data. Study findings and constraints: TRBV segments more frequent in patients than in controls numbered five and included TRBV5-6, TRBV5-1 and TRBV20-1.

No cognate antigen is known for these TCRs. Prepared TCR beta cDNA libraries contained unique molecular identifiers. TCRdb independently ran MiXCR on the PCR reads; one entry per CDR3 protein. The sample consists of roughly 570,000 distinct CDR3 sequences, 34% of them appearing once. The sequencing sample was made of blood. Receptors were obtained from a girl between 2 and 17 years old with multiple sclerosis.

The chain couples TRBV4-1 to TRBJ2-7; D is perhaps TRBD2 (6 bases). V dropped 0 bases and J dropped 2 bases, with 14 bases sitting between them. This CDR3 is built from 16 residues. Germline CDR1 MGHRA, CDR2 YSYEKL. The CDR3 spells CASSQDGPRGTYEQYF. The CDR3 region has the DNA TGCGCCAGCAGCCAAGATGGGCCCCGGGGGACCTACGAGCAGTACTTC.

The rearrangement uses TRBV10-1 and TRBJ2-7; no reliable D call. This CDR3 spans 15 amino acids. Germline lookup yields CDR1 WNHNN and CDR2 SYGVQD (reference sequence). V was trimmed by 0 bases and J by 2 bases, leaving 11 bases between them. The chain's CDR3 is CASSESKVRAYEQYF. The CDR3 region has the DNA TGCGCCAGCAGTGAGTCGAAAGTCCGAGCCTACGAGCAGTACTTC.

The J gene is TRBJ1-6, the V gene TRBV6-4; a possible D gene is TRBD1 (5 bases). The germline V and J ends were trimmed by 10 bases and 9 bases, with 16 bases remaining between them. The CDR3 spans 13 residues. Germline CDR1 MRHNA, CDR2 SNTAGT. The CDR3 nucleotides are TGTGCCACCAGGGAGGGTGGAGGTTCACCCCTCCACTTT. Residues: CATREGGGSPLHF.

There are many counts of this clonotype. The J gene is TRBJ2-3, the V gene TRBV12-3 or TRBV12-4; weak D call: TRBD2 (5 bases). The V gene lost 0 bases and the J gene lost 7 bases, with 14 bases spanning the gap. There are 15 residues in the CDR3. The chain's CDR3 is CASSLAVTTDNTQYF. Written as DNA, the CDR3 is TGTGCCAGCAGTTTAGCGGTGACTACTGATAATACGCAGTATTTT.

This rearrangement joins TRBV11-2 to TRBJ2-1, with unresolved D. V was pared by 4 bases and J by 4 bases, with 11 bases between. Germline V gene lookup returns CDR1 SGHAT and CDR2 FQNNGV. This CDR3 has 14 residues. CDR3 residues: CASSSVEHYNEQFF. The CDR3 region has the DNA TGTGCCAGCAGCTCGGTGGAGCATTACAATGAGCAGTTCTTC.

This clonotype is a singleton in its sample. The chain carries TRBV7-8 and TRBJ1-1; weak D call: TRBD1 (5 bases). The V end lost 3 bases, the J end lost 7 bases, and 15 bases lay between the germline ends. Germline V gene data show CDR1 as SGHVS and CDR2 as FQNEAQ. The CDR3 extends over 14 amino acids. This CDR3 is CASSLLGERSEAFF. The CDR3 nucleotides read TGTGCCAGCAGCTTGCTGGGGGAGAGGAGTGAAGCTTTCTTT. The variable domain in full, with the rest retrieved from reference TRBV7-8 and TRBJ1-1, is GAGVSQSPRYKVAKRGQDVALRCDPISGHVSLFWYQQALGQGPEFLTYFQNEAQLDKSGLPSDRFFAERPEGSVSTLKIQRTQQEDSAVYLCASSLLGERSEAFFGQGTRLTVV.

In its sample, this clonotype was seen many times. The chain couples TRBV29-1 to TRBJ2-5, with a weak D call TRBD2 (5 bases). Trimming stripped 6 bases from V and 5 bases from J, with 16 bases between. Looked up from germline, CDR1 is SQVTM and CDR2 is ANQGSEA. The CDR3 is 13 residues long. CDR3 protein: CSVQYWRGETQYF. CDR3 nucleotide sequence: TGCAGCGTACAGTACTGGCGAGGGGAGACCCAGTACTTC. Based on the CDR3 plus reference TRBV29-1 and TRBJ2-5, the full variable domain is SAVISQKPSRDICQRGTSLTIQCQVDSQVTMMFWYRQQPGQSLTLIATANQGSEATYESGFVIDKFPISRPNLTFSTLTVSNMSPEDSSIYLCSVQYWRGETQYFGPGTRLLVL.

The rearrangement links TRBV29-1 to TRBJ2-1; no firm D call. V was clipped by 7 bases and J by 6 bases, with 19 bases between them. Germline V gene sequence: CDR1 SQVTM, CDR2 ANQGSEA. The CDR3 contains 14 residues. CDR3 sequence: CSEETRPFSNEQFF. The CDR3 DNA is TGCAGCGAGGAGACAAGGCCGTTTTCCAATGAGCAGTTCTTC.

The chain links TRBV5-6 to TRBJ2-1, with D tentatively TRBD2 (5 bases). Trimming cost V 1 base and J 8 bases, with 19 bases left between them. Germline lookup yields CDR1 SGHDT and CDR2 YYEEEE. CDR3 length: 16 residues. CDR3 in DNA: TGTGCCAGCAGCTTGAGGCGGGCCATGACTTTGGATGAGCAGTTCTTC. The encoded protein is CASSLRRAMTLDEQFF.

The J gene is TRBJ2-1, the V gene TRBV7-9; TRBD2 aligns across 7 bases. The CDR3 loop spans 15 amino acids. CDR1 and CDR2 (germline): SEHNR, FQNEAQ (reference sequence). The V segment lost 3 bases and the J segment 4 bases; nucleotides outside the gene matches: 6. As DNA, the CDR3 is TGTGCCAGCAGCTTTCCGCGGGGGTCATACAATGAGCAGTTCTTC. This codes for CASSFPRGSYNEQFF. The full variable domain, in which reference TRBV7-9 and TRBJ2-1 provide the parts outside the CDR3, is DTGVSQNPRHKITKRGQNVTFRCDPISEHNRLYWYRQTLGQGPEFLTYFQNEAQLEKSRLLSDRFSAERPKGSFSTLEIQRTEQGDSAMYLCASSFPRGSYNEQFFGPGTRLTVL.

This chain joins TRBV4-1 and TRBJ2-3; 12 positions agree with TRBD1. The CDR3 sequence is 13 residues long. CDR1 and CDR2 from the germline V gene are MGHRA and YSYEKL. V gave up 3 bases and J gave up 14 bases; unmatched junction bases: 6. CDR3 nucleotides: TGCGCCAGCAGCCAGCCGGGGACAGGGGGCCGGTATTTT. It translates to CASSQPGTGGRYF.

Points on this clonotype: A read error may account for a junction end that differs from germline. Here the CDR3 DNA reads TGCAGTGCTAGAGATCCAACTAGCGCTTACAGTGAGCAGTTCTTC. Its protein is CSARDPTSAYSEQFF. This chain connects TRBV20-1 to TRBJ2-1, with 7 bases that match TRBD2. The CDR3 consists of 15 residues. The V gene's germline CDR1 is DFQATT and CDR2 SNEGSKA (reference sequence).

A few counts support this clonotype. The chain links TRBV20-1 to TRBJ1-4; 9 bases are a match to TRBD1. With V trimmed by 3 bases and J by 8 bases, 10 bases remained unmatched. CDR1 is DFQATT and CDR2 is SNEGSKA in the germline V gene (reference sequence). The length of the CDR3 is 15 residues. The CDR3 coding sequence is TGCAGTGCTAGTTCTCCGGGACAGGGAGGAGAAAAACTGTTTTTT. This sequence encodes CSASSPGQGGEKLFF.

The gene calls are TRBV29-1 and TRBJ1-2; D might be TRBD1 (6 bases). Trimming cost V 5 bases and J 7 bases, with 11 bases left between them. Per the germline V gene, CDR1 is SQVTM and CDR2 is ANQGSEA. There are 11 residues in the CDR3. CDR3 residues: CSVRTACGYTF. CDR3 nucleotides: TGCAGCGTTAGGACAGCCTGTGGCTACACCTTC.

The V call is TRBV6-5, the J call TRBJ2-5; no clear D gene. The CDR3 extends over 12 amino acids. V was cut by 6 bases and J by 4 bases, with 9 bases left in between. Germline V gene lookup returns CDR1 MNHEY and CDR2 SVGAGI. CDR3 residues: CASRDGRETQYF. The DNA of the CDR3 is TGTGCCAGCAGGGACGGCCGAGAGACCCAGTACTTC.

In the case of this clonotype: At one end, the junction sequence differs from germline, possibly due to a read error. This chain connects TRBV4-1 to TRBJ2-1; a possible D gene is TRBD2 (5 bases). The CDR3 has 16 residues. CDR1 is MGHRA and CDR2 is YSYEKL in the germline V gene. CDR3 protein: CTSSQERKAGYNEQFF. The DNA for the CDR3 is TGCACCAGCAGCCAAGAGCGGAAAGCAGGCTACAATGAGCAGTTCTTC.

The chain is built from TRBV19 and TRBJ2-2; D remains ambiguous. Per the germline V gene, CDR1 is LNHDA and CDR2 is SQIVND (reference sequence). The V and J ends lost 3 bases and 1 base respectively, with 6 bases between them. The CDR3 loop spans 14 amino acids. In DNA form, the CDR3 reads TGTGCCAGTAGTATTGGGCAGAACACCGGGGAGCTGTTTTTT. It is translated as CASSIGQNTGELFF.

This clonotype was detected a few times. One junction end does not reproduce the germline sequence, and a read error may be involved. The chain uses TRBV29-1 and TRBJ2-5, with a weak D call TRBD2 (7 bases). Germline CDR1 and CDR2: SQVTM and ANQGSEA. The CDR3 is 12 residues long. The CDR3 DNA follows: TGCAGCGGTGAAGAGGGGGGGGAGACCCAGTACTTC. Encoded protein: CSGEEGGETQYF.

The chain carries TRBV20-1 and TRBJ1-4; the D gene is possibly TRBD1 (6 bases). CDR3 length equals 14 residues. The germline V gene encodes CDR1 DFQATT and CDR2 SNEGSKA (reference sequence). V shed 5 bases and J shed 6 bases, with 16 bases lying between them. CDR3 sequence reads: CSAVRGGSDEKLFF. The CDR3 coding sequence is TGCAGTGCTGTGAGGGGGGGGTCGGATGAAAAACTGTTTTTT.

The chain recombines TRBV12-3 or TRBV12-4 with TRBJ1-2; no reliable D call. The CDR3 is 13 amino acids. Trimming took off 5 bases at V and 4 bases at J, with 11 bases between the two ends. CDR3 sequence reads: CASSRRAGYGYTF. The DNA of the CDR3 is TGTGCCAGCAGTCGTCGAGCGGGCTATGGCTACACCTTC.

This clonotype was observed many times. CDR3 bases: TGCAGTGCGGATCTCACACAGGGGGCGCTTTCCAAAAACATTCAGTACTTC. Protein sequence: CSADLTQGALSKNIQYF. The gene calls are TRBV20-1 and TRBJ2-4; 9 bases map to TRBD1. Germline lookup yields CDR1 DFQATT and CDR2 SNEGSKA (reference sequence). Losses at the gene ends were 6 bases for V and 2 bases for J; bases not matched to a gene: 14. The length of the CDR3 is 17 residues.

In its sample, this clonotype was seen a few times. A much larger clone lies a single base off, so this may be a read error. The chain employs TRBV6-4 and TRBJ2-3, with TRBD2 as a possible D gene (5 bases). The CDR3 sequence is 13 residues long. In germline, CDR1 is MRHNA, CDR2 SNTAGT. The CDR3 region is CAGSDGGTDTQYF. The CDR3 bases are TGTGCCGGCAGTGACGGGGGCACAGATACGCAGTATTTT.

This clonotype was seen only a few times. CDR3 nucleotides: TGCGCCAGCAGCCCACCCGGCGCAGGGGTTCACTCACCCCTCCACTTT. It codes for CASSPPGAGVHSPLHF. The chain carries TRBV4-1 and TRBJ1-6, with D maybe TRBD1 (6 bases). Germline V gives CDR1 MGHRA, CDR2 YSYEKL. The CDR3 contains 16 residues. V dropped 4 bases and J dropped 10 bases, with 20 bases sitting between them.

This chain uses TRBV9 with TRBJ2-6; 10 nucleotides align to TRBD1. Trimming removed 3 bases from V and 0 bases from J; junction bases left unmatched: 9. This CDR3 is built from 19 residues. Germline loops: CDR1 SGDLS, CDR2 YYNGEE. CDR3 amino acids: CASSGNSGQGFSGANVLTF. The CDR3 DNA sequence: TGTGCCAGCAGCGGGAACTCGGGACAGGGGTTCTCTGGGGCCAACGTCCTGACTTTC. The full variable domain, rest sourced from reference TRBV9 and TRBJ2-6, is DSGVTQTPKHLITATGQRVTLRCSPRSGDLSVYWYQQSLDQGLQFLIQYYNGEERAKGNILERFSAQQFPDLHSELNLSSLELGDSALYFCASSGNSGQGFSGANVLTFGAGSRLTVL.

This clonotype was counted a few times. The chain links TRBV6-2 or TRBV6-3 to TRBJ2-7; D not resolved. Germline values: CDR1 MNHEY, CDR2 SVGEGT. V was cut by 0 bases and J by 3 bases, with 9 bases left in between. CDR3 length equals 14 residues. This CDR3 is CASSYSMTHYEQYF. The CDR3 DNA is TGTGCCAGCAGTTACTCGATGACACACTACGAGCAGTACTTC.

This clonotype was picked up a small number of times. In nucleotides, the CDR3 is TGTGCCACCAGTGATTCTGGATTGAATTCAGGCAATCAGCCCCAGCATTTT. Translated, it gives CATSDSGLNSGNQPQHF. This rearrangement joins TRBV24-1 to TRBJ1-5; unclear D gene. V gave up 2 bases and J gave up 2 bases, with 15 bases separating them. CDR1 and CDR2 from the germline V gene are KGHDR and SFDVKD. The CDR3 runs to 17 residues.

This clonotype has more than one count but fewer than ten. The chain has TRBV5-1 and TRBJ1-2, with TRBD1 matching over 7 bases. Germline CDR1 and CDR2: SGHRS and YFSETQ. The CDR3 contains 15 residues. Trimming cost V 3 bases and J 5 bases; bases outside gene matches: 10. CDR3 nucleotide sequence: TGCGCCAGCAGCTCCGAGCCGGGACAGTTATATGGCTACACCTTC. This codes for CASSSEPGQLYGYTF.

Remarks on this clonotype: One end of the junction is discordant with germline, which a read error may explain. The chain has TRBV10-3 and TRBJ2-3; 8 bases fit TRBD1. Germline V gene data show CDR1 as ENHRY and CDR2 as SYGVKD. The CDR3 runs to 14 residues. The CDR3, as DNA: TGTGCCATCGGACAGGGCGTTAGCATAGATACGCAGTATTTT. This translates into CAIGQGVSIDTQYF.

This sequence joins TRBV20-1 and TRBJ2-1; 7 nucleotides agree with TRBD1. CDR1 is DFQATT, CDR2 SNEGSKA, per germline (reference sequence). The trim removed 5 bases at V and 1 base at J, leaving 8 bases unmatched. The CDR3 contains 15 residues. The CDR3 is CSAFQDRSSYNEQFF. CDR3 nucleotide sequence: TGCAGTGCTTTCCAGGACAGGTCTTCCTACAATGAGCAGTTCTTC.

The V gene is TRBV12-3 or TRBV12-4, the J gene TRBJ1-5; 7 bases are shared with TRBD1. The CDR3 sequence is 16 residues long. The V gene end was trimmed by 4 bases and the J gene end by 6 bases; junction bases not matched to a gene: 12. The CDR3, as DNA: TGTGCCAGCAGTTCTCTCGGGACAGTCTTGGGTCAGCCCCAGCATTTT. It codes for CASSSLGTVLGQPQHF.